Following are 18 T cell receptor beta chains from one sample sequenced in a study of early T cells in non-severe SARS-CoV-2 infection. TCRdb reanalysed the 5' RACE reads using MiXCR and keeps one entry per CDR3 protein. The sample includes 35,000 to 50,000 distinct CDR3 sequences, 5% to 6.5% seen only once; the top ten take about 7.8%. Sequencing was performed on whole blood, taken at baseline. Every receptor here comes from an adult who was a healthcare worker with PCR-confirmed SARS-CoV-2 infection or an uninfected control (not recorded which).

This clonotype was found many times. The gene calls are TRBV12-3 or TRBV12-4 and TRBJ2-3; D ambiguous. V was cut by 6 bases and J by 1 base, with 14 bases left in between. The CDR3 sequence is 15 residues long. Here the CDR3 reads CASRGLTLRTDTQYF. The CDR3 nucleotides read TGTGCCAGCAGGGGCTTGACACTTCGCACAGATACGCAGTATTTT.

This clonotype came up many times. The J gene is TRBJ2-1, the V gene TRBV20-1; 8 bases agree with TRBD1. Germline values: CDR1 DFQATT, CDR2 SNEGSKA (reference sequence). The length of the CDR3 is 14 residues. V was clipped by 3 bases and J by 9 bases; unmatched bases: 10. CDR3: CSASNAGGNVEQFF. The CDR3 coding sequence is TGCAGTGCTAGTAACGCAGGGGGCAATGTTGAGCAGTTCTTC.

Ten or more counts support this clonotype. The chain is built from TRBV2 and TRBJ1-2, with D tentatively TRBD1 (6 bases). Germline values: CDR1 SNHLY, CDR2 FYNNEI. Trimming shortened V by 5 bases and J by 6 bases, and 13 bases separated the two germline ends. This CDR3 contains 13 residues. The CDR3 nucleotides are TGTGCCAGCAGTTCCCAGGGGCTTAATGGCTACACCTTC. Translating it yields CASSSQGLNGYTF.

This clonotype was found many times. The rearrangement joins TRBV5-1 to TRBJ1-2, with 8 bases identical to TRBD1. After removal of 1 base from V and 0 bases from J, the junction contained 2 bases not matched to a gene. The CDR3 is made up of 15 amino acids. In germline, CDR1 is SGHRS, CDR2 YFSETQ. In nucleotides, the CDR3 is TGCGCCAGCAGCTTGTCCAGGGGGCCTAACTATGGCTACACCTTC. It specifies CASSLSRGPNYGYTF.

The chain carries TRBV11-2 and TRBJ2-7, with 9 nucleotides matching TRBD2. Germline V lookup: CDR1 SGHAT, CDR2 FQNNGV. The length of the CDR3 is 15 residues. The V segment lost 6 bases and the J segment 0 bases; nucleotides outside the gene matches: 6. The CDR3: CASRSSGASSYEQYF. In nucleotides, the CDR3 is TGTGCCAGCAGGTCTAGCGGGGCCTCCTCCTACGAGCAGTACTTC.

In this sample, this clonotype turned up many times. V is TRBV19 and J is TRBJ1-5; D perhaps matches TRBD1 (5 bases). V was clipped by 7 bases and J by 4 bases, with 11 bases between them. This CDR3 spans 13 amino acids. Per the germline V gene, CDR1 is LNHDA and CDR2 is SQIVND (reference sequence). DNA of the CDR3: TGTGCCAGTATCGGGCAGGGAAATCAGCCCCAGCATTTT. Its translation: CASIGQGNQPQHF.

This clonotype was seen more than once but under ten times. The V gene is TRBV20-1, the J gene TRBJ2-1; 7 bases line up with TRBD2. V lost 3 bases, J lost 6 bases, and 5 bases stayed unmatched. CDR1 and CDR2 from the germline V gene are DFQATT and SNEGSKA (reference sequence). The CDR3 contains 13 residues. The CDR3 DNA is TGCAGTGCTAGGTCGGGACTATTCAATGAGCAGTTCTTC. It codes for CSARSGLFNEQFF.

This clonotype was found a few times. The chain uses TRBV12-3 or TRBV12-4 and TRBJ1-5; D gene unclear. The V gene lost 0 bases and the J gene lost 1 base, with 1 base spanning the gap. The CDR3 has 13 residues. CDR3 loop: CASSLASNQPQHF. For the CDR3, the DNA is TGTGCCAGCAGTTTAGCCAGCAATCAGCCCCAGCATTTT.

This clonotype was seen many times. The genes are TRBV2 and TRBJ1-1; the D is unclear. V was shortened by 1 base and J by 1 base, with 4 bases between the two germline ends. From germline, CDR1 is SNHLY and CDR2 FYNNEI. The CDR3 loop spans 13 amino acids. For the CDR3, the DNA is TGTGCCAGCAGTGAAGACGGGAACACTGAAGCTTTCTTT. Amino acids: CASSEDGNTEAFF.

This clonotype appeared many times. J is TRBJ2-5 and V is TRBV5-1; tentatively, D is TRBD2 (5 bases). The CDR3 sequence is 13 residues long. With 0 bases removed from V and 5 bases from J, the gap between germline ends came to 8 bases. The germline V gene has CDR1 SGHRS and CDR2 YFSETQ. CDR3: CASSLVGEETQYF. CDR3 DNA sequence: TGCGCCAGCAGCTTGGTCGGGGAGGAGACCCAGTACTTC.

This clonotype was seen ten or more times. The V call is TRBV27, the J call TRBJ1-1; 11 bases align to TRBD1. CDR1 and CDR2 (germline): MNHEY, SMNVEV (reference sequence). The trim removed 5 bases at V and 6 bases at J, leaving 14 bases unmatched. This CDR3 has 17 amino acids. CDR3 region: CASSPPGQGAEVPEAFF. DNA of the CDR3: TGTGCCAGCAGTCCGCCTGGACAGGGGGCGGAGGTGCCTGAAGCTTTCTTT.

This clonotype was recorded at least ten times. The gene calls are TRBV3-1 and TRBJ2-7; TRBD2 aligns across 13 bases. From germline, CDR1 is LGHDT and CDR2 YNNKEL (reference sequence). The CDR3 covers 15 residues. Losses at the gene ends were 0 bases for V and 5 bases for J; bases not matched to a gene: 1. The CDR3 sequence is CASSQETSGGNEQYF. The CDR3 bases are TGTGCCAGCAGCCAAGAGACTAGCGGGGGGAACGAGCAGTACTTC.

The CDR3 loop is CASSPTRVNGSPLHF. In nucleotides, the CDR3 is TGTGCCAGCAGCCCAACCCGGGTTAATGGATCACCCCTCCACTTT. The chain joins TRBV11-2 to TRBJ1-6; D remains ambiguous. The germline gives CDR1 SGHAT, CDR2 FQNNGV. The CDR3 loop spans 15 amino acids. V lost 5 bases and J lost 10, with 18 bases in between.

The genes are TRBV7-2 and TRBJ2-5; possible D gene TRBD2, 7 bases. This CDR3 is built from 15 residues. Germline loops: CDR1 SGHTA, CDR2 FQGNSA. Trimming removed 0 bases at V and 4 bases at J, with 12 bases between. CDR3 sequence reads: CASSLAGGPGETQYF. CDR3 DNA: TGTGCCAGCAGCTTAGCGGGGGGGCCAGGAGAGACCCAGTACTTC.

The table lists this clonotype with many counts. This chain uses TRBV11-2 with TRBJ2-5; no reliable D call. In germline, CDR1 is SGHAT, CDR2 FQNNGV. The CDR3 has 13 amino acids. V dropped 0 bases and J dropped 5 bases, with 7 bases sitting between them. The CDR3 region has the DNA TGTGCCAGCAGCTTAGATCCGGCGGAGACCCAGTACTTC. Translating it yields CASSLDPAETQYF.

The V gene is TRBV12-3 or TRBV12-4, the J gene TRBJ1-1; D not certain. The CDR3 has 14 amino acids. Trimming stripped 5 bases from V and 1 base from J, with 11 bases between. The CDR3 DNA follows: TGTGCCAGCAGTCCGCGGGCTTCGAACACTGAAGCTTTCTTT. Its translation: CASSPRASNTEAFF.

This clonotype has just a few counts. V gene TRBV7-9 combines with J gene TRBJ2-3; possibly TRBD1 or TRBD2 for D (5 bases each). Trimming cost V 1 base and J 6 bases, with 11 bases left between them. Germline loops: CDR1 SEHNR, CDR2 FQNEAQ (reference sequence). This CDR3 contains 14 residues. The CDR3 is CASSLVAGSDTQYF. CDR3 nucleotide sequence: TGTGCCAGCAGCTTAGTAGCAGGGAGTGATACGCAGTATTTT. The variable domain in full, completed from reference TRBV7-9 and TRBJ2-3, reads DTGVSQNPRHKITKRGQNVTFRCDPISEHNRLYWYRQTLGQGPEFLTYFQNEAQLEKSRLLSDRFSAERPKGSFSTLEIQRTEQGDSAMYLCASSLVAGSDTQYFGPGTRLTVL.

This clonotype was observed at least ten times. The chain links TRBV5-4 to TRBJ2-4, with 10 bases fitting TRBD1. The CDR3 sequence is 17 residues long. Germline CDR1 SGHNT, CDR2 YYREEE (reference sequence). V gave up 1 base and J gave up 0 bases; unmatched junction bases: 4. DNA for the CDR3: TGTGCCAGCAGCTTGAGGGACAGGGGTCTAGCCAAAAACATTCAGTACTTC. Protein sequence: CASSLRDRGLAKNIQYF.